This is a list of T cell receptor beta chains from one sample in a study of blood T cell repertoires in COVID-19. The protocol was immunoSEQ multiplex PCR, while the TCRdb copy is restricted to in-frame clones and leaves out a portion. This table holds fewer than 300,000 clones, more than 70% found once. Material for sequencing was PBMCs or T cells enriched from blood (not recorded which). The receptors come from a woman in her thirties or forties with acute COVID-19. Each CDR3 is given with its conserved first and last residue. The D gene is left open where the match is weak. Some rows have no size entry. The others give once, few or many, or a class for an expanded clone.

DNA: TGTGCCACCAGAGGGGACAGGGGGGGAACTGAAGCTTTCTTT; CDR3: CATRGDRGGTEAFF; size: once; J: TRBJ1-1; V: TRBV24-1; D: TRBD1
DNA: TGTGCCAGCAGCTTGGAGACAGGGGAAAAACTGTTTTTT; CDR3: CASSLETGEKLFF; size: .; J: TRBJ1-4; V: TRBV5-8; D: TRBD1
DNA: TGCAGTGCTGCAGACTGGGAGGGCTACACCTTC; CDR3: CSAADWEGYTF; size: .; J: TRBJ1-2; V: TRBV20-1; D: .
DNA: TGTGCCAGCAGCGTAGCCGGACTAGCAGGTGCCAAAAACATTCAGTACTTC; CDR3: CASSVAGLAGAKNIQYF; size: .; J: TRBJ2-4; V: TRBV9; D: TRBD2
DNA: TGTGCCATCAGTGATCAGCGGGAGGGCCGAGATACGCAGTATTTT; CDR3: CAISDQREGRDTQYF; size: .; J: TRBJ2-3; V: TRBV10-3; D: TRBD2
DNA: TGTGCCAGCAGCCAAGTGGCCGAGGCTACGCAGTATTTT; CDR3: CASSQVAEATQYF; size: .; J: TRBJ2-3; V: TRBV3-1/TRBV3-2; D: .
DNA: TGTGCCAGCAGCGGTGGGGGGGAGCAGTACTTC; CDR3: CASSGGGEQYF; size: .; J: TRBJ2-7; V: TRBV7-8; D: .
DNA: TGTGCCAGCAGCTTGGTTAGGGGGTTCAAGGATTCACCCCTCCACTTT; CDR3: CASSLVRGFKDSPLHF; size: .; J: TRBJ1-6; V: TRBV5-5; D: .
DNA: TGTGCCAGTAGTATTGGACAGGGGTGGAACACTGAAGCTTTCTTT; CDR3: CASSIGQGWNTEAFF; size: .; J: TRBJ1-1; V: TRBV19; D: TRBD1
DNA: TGTGCCAGCAGTGACACCGGGACATACAATTCACCCCTCCACTTT; CDR3: CASSDTGTYNSPLHF; size: .; J: TRBJ1-6; V: TRBV6-4; D: .
DNA: TGTGCCAGCCATCGGGGAGGTGGTACCGGGGAGCTGTTTTTT; CDR3: CASHRGGGTGELFF; size: .; J: TRBJ2-2; V: TRBV7-9; D: .
DNA: TGTGCCAGCAGCGTAGCAGGGTTTGGCGCTGAAGCTTTCTTT; CDR3: CASSVAGFGAEAFF; size: .; J: TRBJ1-1; V: TRBV9; D: .
DNA: TGTGCCAGCAGCTTAGCGACAGGGGGCGTCGGGGAGCTGTTTTTT; CDR3: CASSLATGGVGELFF; size: .; J: TRBJ2-2; V: TRBV11-2; D: TRBD1
DNA: TGTGCCAGCAGTTTTCAGACAGGTGAAAAACTGTTTTTT; CDR3: CASSFQTGEKLFF; size: .; J: TRBJ1-4; V: TRBV28; D: .
DNA: TGTGCCAGTAGTATACAGGGTAATGAGCAGTTCTTC; CDR3: CASSIQGNEQFF; size: .; J: TRBJ2-1; V: TRBV19; D: .
DNA: TGTGCCAGCAGCCCACAGGGGCCTTGGAGCACTGAAGCTTTCTTT; CDR3: CASSPQGPWSTEAFF; size: .; J: TRBJ1-1; V: TRBV7-9; D: TRBD1
DNA: TGTGCCAGCAGTTTTAGACGGGAGTACACAGATACGCAGTATTTT; CDR3: CASSFRREYTDTQYF; size: .; J: TRBJ2-3; V: TRBV28; D: .
DNA: TGTGCCAGCTCAACGGGGGGACAGGGGAATAATTCACCCCTCCACTTT; CDR3: CASSTGGQGNNSPLHF; size: .; J: TRBJ1-6; V: TRBV18; D: TRBD1
DNA: TGTGCCAGCAGCTTATTTGAGTACAGACACACTAACTATGGCTACACCTTC; CDR3: CASSLFEYRHTNYGYTF; size: .; J: TRBJ1-2; V: TRBV7-9; D: .
DNA: TGTGCCATCAGCCCCGGGTTGGGGACAGGGGTAGAGAACACTGAAGCTTTCTTT; CDR3: CAISPGLGTGVENTEAFF; size: .; J: TRBJ1-1; V: TRBV10-3; D: TRBD1
DNA: TGTGCCAGCAGCCAAGGACTAGATACGTACAATGAGCAGTTCTTC; CDR3: CASSQGLDTYNEQFF; size: .; J: TRBJ2-1; V: TRBV9; D: TRBD2
DNA: TGTGCCAGCAGTGTCCTGGAAGGACAGGGGGGATCACCCCTCCACTTT; CDR3: CASSVLEGQGGSPLHF; size: .; J: TRBJ1-6; V: TRBV28; D: TRBD1
DNA: TGTGCCAGCAGCGTAGGCCCGTACGGTCAGCCCCAGCATTTT; CDR3: CASSVGPYGQPQHF; size: .; J: TRBJ1-5; V: TRBV9; D: .
DNA: TGTGCCAGCAGCTTAACGTCAGGGGGCTCGGCTTCACCCCTCCACTTT; CDR3: CASSLTSGGSASPLHF; size: .; J: TRBJ1-6; V: TRBV7-3; D: TRBD1
DNA: TGCAGCGTTGAAGGGCCGATCCTGGACACCTTC; CDR3: CSVEGPILDTF; size: .; J: TRBJ1-2; V: TRBV29-1; D: .
DNA: TGTGCCAGCAGCTTAGCCCCCCGGGAGGAGGGCTACGAGCAGTACTTC; CDR3: CASSLAPREEGYEQYF; size: .; J: TRBJ2-7; V: TRBV11-2; D: TRBD2
DNA: TGTGCCAGTAGTATAGATCTCCGGACAGGGTCCCATCAGCCCCAGCATTTT; CDR3: CASSIDLRTGSHQPQHF; size: .; J: TRBJ1-5; V: TRBV19; D: TRBD1
DNA: TGTGCCAGTAGGCCCACAGGGGGCCTCCGTAATTCACCCCTCCACTTT; CDR3: CASRPTGGLRNSPLHF; size: .; J: TRBJ1-6; V: TRBV19; D: TRBD1
DNA: TGCGCCAGCAGCCACCGGGACAGACCCTACTATGGCTACACCTTC; CDR3: CASSHRDRPYYGYTF; size: .; J: TRBJ1-2; V: TRBV4-3; D: TRBD1
DNA: TGCGCCAGCAGCCCGGATGGGCGAAACACCATATATTTT; CDR3: CASSPDGRNTIYF; size: .; J: TRBJ1-3; V: TRBV5-1; D: .
DNA: TGTGCCAGGCAAAGTCCGACAGGACTCTGGGCAGATACGCAGTATTTT; CDR3: CARQSPTGLWADTQYF; size: .; J: TRBJ2-3; V: TRBV2; D: .
DNA: TGTGCCAGCAGGGACGGGACAGGGGTTCGAGCTTTCTTT; CDR3: CASRDGTGVRAFF; size: few; J: TRBJ1-1; V: TRBV6-5; D: TRBD1
DNA: TGCGCCAGCAGCCAAGAAACAGGGACACCGGGTGGCTACACCTTC; CDR3: CASSQETGTPGGYTF; size: few; J: TRBJ1-2; V: TRBV4-1; D: .